This is a list of T cell receptor beta chains from one sample in a study of blood T cell dynamics during melanoma immunotherapy. Measured with immunoSEQ multiplex PCR; TCRdb has only the in-frame clones, and not every one. Of about 830 clones detected, approximately 89% appear once; the ten largest clones hold approximately 9%. This sample comprised cell-free DNA from blood, obtained from a patient treated with checkpoint blockade. The receptor source for this set is a human donor with melanoma. CDR3s include the opening cysteine and the closing phenylalanine or tryptophan. The D gene is left open where the match is weak. Size is stated for part of the rows, as once, few or many counts, or as a class when the clone is expanded.

CDR3: CASSLSGVETQYF; DNA: TGCGCCAGCAGCTTGTCCGGTGTCGAGACCCAGTACTTC; size: NA; V: TRBV5-1; J: TRBJ2-5; D: NA
CDR3: CASSASRAGDQPQHF; DNA: TGTGCCAGTAGTGCAAGCAGGGCCGGCGATCAGCCCCAGCATTTT; size: NA; V: TRBV19; J: TRBJ1-5; D: NA
CDR3: CASSLAGTSGETQYF; DNA: TGTGCCAGCAGTTTGGCCGGGACTAGCGGAGAGACCCAGTACTTC; size: NA; V: TRBV27; J: TRBJ2-5; D: TRBD2
CDR3: CASSMPPTVQYF; DNA: TGTGCCAGTAGTATGCCCCCCACGGTGCAGTACTTC; size: once; V: TRBV19; J: TRBJ2-5; D: NA
CDR3: CASSPGLAGANGELFF; DNA: TGTGCCAGCAGCCCCGGACTAGCGGGAGCAAACGGGGAGCTGTTTTTT; size: NA; V: TRBV14; J: TRBJ2-2; D: TRBD2
CDR3: CASSLLGRFTGGELFF; DNA: TGTGCCAGCAGCTTACTCGGGCGGTTTACCGGCGGGGAGCTGTTTTTT; size: NA; V: TRBV13; J: TRBJ2-2; D: NA
CDR3: CASSTARGWDTGELFF; DNA: TGTGCCAGCAGCACCGCCAGGGGGTGGGACACCGGGGAGCTGTTTTTT; size: NA; V: TRBV5-5; J: TRBJ2-2; D: TRBD1
CDR3: CASSDGTSYETQYF; DNA: TGTGCCAGCAGCGACGGGACTAGCTATGAGACCCAGTACTTC; size: NA; V: TRBV2; J: TRBJ2-5; D: TRBD2
CDR3: CASSFGQYTGELFF; DNA: TGTGCCAGCAGCTTCGGGCAGTACACCGGGGAGCTGTTTTTT; size: NA; V: TRBV11-3; J: TRBJ2-2; D: NA
CDR3: CASRIQGAGNTIYF; DNA: TGTGCCAGCAGAATACAGGGAGCTGGAAACACCATATATTTT; size: once; V: TRBV27; J: TRBJ1-3; D: NA
CDR3: CASTHAGDTGELFF; DNA: TGTGCCAGCACACACGCCGGGGACACCGGGGAGCTGTTTTTT; size: NA; V: TRBV6-1; J: TRBJ2-2; D: NA
CDR3: CASSLYYGEPSYEQYF; DNA: TGTGCCAGCAGCCTATACTACGGGGAGCCCTCCTACGAGCAGTACTTC; size: NA; V: TRBV7-2; J: TRBJ2-7; D: NA
CDR3: CASSLIKGNTEAFF; DNA: TGTGCCAGCAGCCTAATAAAAGGGAACACTGAAGCTTTCTTT; size: NA; V: TRBV28; J: TRBJ1-1; D: NA
CDR3: CASSLIGDTQYF; DNA: TGTGCCAGCAGCTTAATAGGCGATACGCAGTATTTT; size: NA; V: TRBV7-9; J: TRBJ2-3; D: NA
CDR3: CASSPTQRSSYNEQFF; DNA: TGTGCCAGCAGCCCCACACAGCGTAGCTCCTACAATGAGCAGTTCTTC; size: NA; V: TRBV7-8; J: TRBJ2-1; D: NA
CDR3: CASSPPGGSNEKLFF; DNA: TGTGCCAGTAGCCCACCAGGGGGGTCTAATGAAAAACTGTTTTTT; size: NA; V: TRBV19; J: TRBJ1-4; D: TRBD1
CDR3: CASSDRGVGNEQFF; DNA: TGTGCCAGCAGTGACAGGGGTGTAGGCAATGAGCAGTTCTTC; size: NA; V: TRBV2; J: TRBJ2-1; D: NA
CDR3: CASLECVQSRANVLTF; DNA: TGTGCCAGCTTAGAGTGCGTACAAAGTCGGGCCAACGTCCTGACTTTC; size: NA; V: TRBV5-7; J: TRBJ2-6; D: NA
CDR3: CASSEARGAFF; DNA: TGTGCCAGCAGTGAAGCCAGGGGAGCTTTCTTT; size: NA; V: TRBV2; J: TRBJ1-1; D: NA
CDR3: CASSFPRREETQYF; DNA: TGCGCCAGCAGCTTTCCTCGCAGGGAAGAGACCCAGTACTTC; size: NA; V: TRBV5-1; J: TRBJ2-5; D: NA
CDR3: CASILGTSGFTDTQYF; DNA: TGCGCCAGCATCCTCGGGACTAGCGGTTTCACAGATACGCAGTATTTT; size: once; V: TRBV5-1; J: TRBJ2-3; D: TRBD2
CDR3: CASRRMGGQLSSGNTIYF; DNA: TGTGCCAGCAGGCGGATGGGGGGACAGCTTAGCTCTGGAAACACCATATATTTT; size: NA; V: TRBV7-8; J: TRBJ1-3; D: TRBD1
CDR3: CASNRGLSNQPQHF; DNA: TGTGCCAGCAACAGGGGCTTGAGCAATCAGCCCCAGCATTTT; size: NA; V: TRBV2; J: TRBJ1-5; D: TRBD1
CDR3: CAISEKGGYGYTF; DNA: TGTGCCATCAGTGAAAAGGGGGGATATGGCTACACCTTC; size: NA; V: TRBV10-3; J: TRBJ1-2; D: NA
CDR3: CASTFTRGRIVETQYF; DNA: TGTGCCAGCACCTTTACAAGGGGGCGGATTGTTGAGACCCAGTACTTC; size: NA; V: TRBV27; J: TRBJ2-5; D: TRBD1
CDR3: CASSEVGGSTDTQYF; DNA: TGTGCCAGCAGTGAAGTGGGGGGGAGCACAGATACGCAGTATTTT; size: NA; V: TRBV6-4; J: TRBJ2-3; D: TRBD2
CDR3: CASSLGASGNEQFF; DNA: TGCGCCAGCAGCTTGGGGGCGAGCGGGAATGAGCAGTTCTTC; size: NA; V: TRBV5-1; J: TRBJ2-1; D: NA
CDR3: CASSFNGQGSLYEQYF; DNA: TGCGCCAGCAGCTTCAACGGGCAGGGGAGCCTCTACGAGCAGTACTTC; size: NA; V: TRBV5-1; J: TRBJ2-7; D: NA
CDR3: CASSHLRNEPEGQEYTGELFF; DNA: TGCGCCAGCAGCCACCTCAGGAACGAGCCGGAGGGACAGGAGTACACCGGGGAGCTGTTTTTT; size: NA; V: TRBV4-3; J: TRBJ2-2; D: TRBD1
CDR3: CASSMAVRGEQYF; DNA: TGTGCCAGTAGTATGGCGGTCCGGGGCGAGCAGTACTTC; size: NA; V: TRBV19; J: TRBJ2-7; D: NA
CDR3: CASSPPGVTDTQYF; DNA: TGTGCCAGCAGCCCCCCAGGAGTCACAGATACGCAGTATTTT; size: NA; V: TRBV11-3; J: TRBJ2-3; D: NA
CDR3: CASSLGAWDEQYF; DNA: TGTGCCAGCAGCTTAGGGGCTTGGGACGAGCAGTACTTC; size: NA; V: TRBV11-2; J: TRBJ2-7; D: NA
CDR3: CASSLGRTEAFF; DNA: TGTGCCAGCTCACTGGGGCGGACTGAAGCTTTCTTT; size: few; V: TRBV18; J: TRBJ1-1; D: NA
CDR3: CASSMGHPSNQPQHF; DNA: TGTGCCAGTAGTATGGGGCACCCGAGCAATCAGCCCCAGCATTTT; size: NA; V: TRBV19; J: TRBJ1-5; D: NA
CDR3: CASSEQGVHEQYF; DNA: TGTGCCAGCAGTGAACAGGGCGTCCACGAGCAGTACTTC; size: NA; V: TRBV2; J: TRBJ2-7; D: NA
CDR3: CASSLERTQNTEAFF; DNA: TGTGCCAGCAGCTTAGAGCGCACTCAGAACACTGAAGCTTTCTTT; size: NA; V: TRBV11-2; J: TRBJ1-1; D: NA
CDR3: CASAPGQGGNTIYF; DNA: TGTGCCAGTGCCCCGGGACAGGGGGGAAACACCATATATTTT; size: NA; V: TRBV28; J: TRBJ1-3; D: TRBD1
CDR3: CASSLLRGGGELFF; DNA: TGTGCCAGCAGCTTGTTAAGGGGAGGCGGGGAGCTGTTTTTT; size: NA; V: TRBV5-5; J: TRBJ2-2; D: NA
CDR3: CASSLIRPGPRATGELFF; DNA: TGTGCCAGCAGTTTAATACGCCCGGGCCCACGGGCCACCGGGGAGCTGTTTTTT; size: NA; V: TRBV6-8; J: TRBJ2-2; D: NA
CDR3: CASSLDINTEAFF; DNA: TGTGCCAGCAGTCTAGACATTAACACTGAAGCTTTCTTT; size: NA; V: TRBV5-4; J: TRBJ1-1; D: NA
CDR3: CASSPRLAGGKETQYF; DNA: TGTGCCAGCAGCCCGCGACTAGCGGGCGGAAAAGAGACCCAGTACTTC; size: NA; V: TRBV14; J: TRBJ2-5; D: TRBD2
CDR3: CASGRAGGRNYEQYF; DNA: TGTGCCAGCGGAAGGGCGGGAGGACGCAACTACGAGCAGTACTTC; size: once; V: TRBV28; J: TRBJ2-7; D: TRBD2
CDR3: CASRWDRASGELFF; DNA: TGTGCCAGCAGATGGGACAGGGCGTCCGGGGAGCTGTTTTTT; size: NA; V: TRBV27; J: TRBJ2-2; D: TRBD1
CDR3: CASPGAGLKVDTQYF; DNA: TGTGCCAGCCCTGGGGCGGGACTCAAGGTAGATACGCAGTATTTT; size: NA; V: TRBV2; J: TRBJ2-3; D: NA
CDR3: CASSLRYEQYF; DNA: TGTGCCAGCAGCTTGAGGTACGAGCAGTACTTC; size: NA; V: TRBV5-8; J: TRBJ2-7; D: NA
CDR3: CASSLPGQQETQYF; DNA: TGTGCCAGCAGCCTACCGGGACAGCAAGAGACCCAGTACTTC; size: NA; V: TRBV5-8; J: TRBJ2-5; D: TRBD1
CDR3: CASSESYEQYF; DNA: TGTGCCAGCAGCGAGTCCTACGAGCAGTACTTC; size: hyperexpanded; V: TRBV11-3; J: TRBJ2-7; D: NA
CDR3: CALGTLVGETQYF; DNA: TGTGCCTTGGGGACTTTGGTCGGAGAGACCCAGTACTTC; size: NA; V: TRBV2; J: TRBJ2-5; D: NA
CDR3: CASRYRPETQYF; DNA: TGTGCAAGTCGCTACAGGCCAGAGACCCAGTACTTC; size: NA; V: TRBV12-2; J: TRBJ2-5; D: NA
CDR3: CASSPQGAEKLFF; DNA: TGTGCCAGCTCACCTCAGGGGGCTGAAAAACTGTTTTTT; size: NA; V: TRBV18; J: TRBJ1-4; D: TRBD1
CDR3: CASSFSGVGYF; DNA: TGTGCCAGCAGCTTTAGCGGGGTAGGGTACTTC; size: NA; V: TRBV11-2; J: TRBJ2-7; D: TRBD2
CDR3: CASSPGGPAYNEQFF; DNA: TGTGCCAGTAGTCCGGGGGGGCCTGCCTACAATGAGCAGTTCTTC; size: NA; V: TRBV19; J: TRBJ2-1; D: TRBD2
CDR3: CASNTGTVDLEAFF; DNA: TGTGCCAGCAATACCGGGACAGTCGACTTAGAAGCTTTCTTT; size: NA; V: TRBV5-8; J: TRBJ1-1; D: TRBD1
CDR3: CASSLQGSFTDTQYF; DNA: TGCGCCAGCAGCTTACAGGGGTCCTTCACAGATACGCAGTATTTT; size: NA; V: TRBV5-1; J: TRBJ2-3; D: TRBD1